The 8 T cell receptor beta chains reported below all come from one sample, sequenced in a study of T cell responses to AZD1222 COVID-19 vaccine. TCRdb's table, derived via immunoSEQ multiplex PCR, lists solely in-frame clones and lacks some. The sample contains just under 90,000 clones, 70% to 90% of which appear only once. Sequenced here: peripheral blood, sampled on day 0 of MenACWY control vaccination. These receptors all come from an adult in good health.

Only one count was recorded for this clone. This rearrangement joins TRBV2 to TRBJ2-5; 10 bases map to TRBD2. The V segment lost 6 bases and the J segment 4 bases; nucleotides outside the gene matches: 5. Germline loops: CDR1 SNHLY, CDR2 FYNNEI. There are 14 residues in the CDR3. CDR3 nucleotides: TGTGCCAGCAGAGCGAGGACTAGCGGAGAGACCCAGTACTTC. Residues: CASRARTSGETQYF.

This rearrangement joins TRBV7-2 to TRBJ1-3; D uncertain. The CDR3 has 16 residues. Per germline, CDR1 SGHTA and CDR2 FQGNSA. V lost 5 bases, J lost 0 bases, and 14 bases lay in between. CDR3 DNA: TGTGCCAGCAGCCCAATCGGGGTTTACTCTGGAAACACCATATATTTT. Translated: CASSPIGVYSGNTIYF.

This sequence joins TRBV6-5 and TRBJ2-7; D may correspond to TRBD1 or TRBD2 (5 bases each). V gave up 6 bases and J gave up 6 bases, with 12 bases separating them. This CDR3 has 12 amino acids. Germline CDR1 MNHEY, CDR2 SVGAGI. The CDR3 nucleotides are TGTGCCAGCAGAGGGGACGCTGTCGAGCAGTACTTC. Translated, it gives CASRGDAVEQYF.

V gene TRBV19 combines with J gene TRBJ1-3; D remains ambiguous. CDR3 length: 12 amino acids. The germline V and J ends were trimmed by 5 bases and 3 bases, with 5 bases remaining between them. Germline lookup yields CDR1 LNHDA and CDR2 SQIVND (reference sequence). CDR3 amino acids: CASSHFGNTIYF. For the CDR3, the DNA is TGTGCCAGTAGTCACTTTGGAAACACCATATATTTT.

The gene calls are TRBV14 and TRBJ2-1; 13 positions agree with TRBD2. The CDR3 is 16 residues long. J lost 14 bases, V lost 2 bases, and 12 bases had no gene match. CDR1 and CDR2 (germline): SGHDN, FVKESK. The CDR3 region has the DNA TGTGCCAGCAGCCAAAGGCCCCTACTAGCGGGGGGGCGGAAGTTCTTC. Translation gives CASSQRPLLAGGRKFF. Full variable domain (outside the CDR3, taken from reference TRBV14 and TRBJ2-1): EAGVTQFPSHSVIEKGQTVTLRCDPISGHDNLYWYRRVMGKEIKFLLHFVKESKQDESGMPNNRFLAERTGGTYSTLKVQPAELEDSGVYFCASSQRPLLAGGRKFFGPGTRLTVL.

The CDR3 sequence is CASSTTRDKSFGYTF. The CDR3 DNA reads as TGTGCCAGCAGTACTACGAGGGACAAGAGTTTTGGCTACACCTTC. The chain couples TRBV6-6 to TRBJ1-2, with a weak D call TRBD1 (6 bases). The V and J ends lost 5 bases and 7 bases respectively, with 20 bases between them. The CDR3 length is 15 residues. Germline V CDR1 and CDR2: MNHNY, SVGAGI (reference sequence).

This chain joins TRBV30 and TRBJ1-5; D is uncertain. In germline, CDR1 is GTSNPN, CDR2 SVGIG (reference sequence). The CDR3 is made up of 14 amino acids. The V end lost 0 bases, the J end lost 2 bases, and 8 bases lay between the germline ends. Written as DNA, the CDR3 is TGTGCCTGGAGTGTATTCGGGGGCAATCAGCCCCAGCATTTT. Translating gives CAWSVFGGNQPQHF.

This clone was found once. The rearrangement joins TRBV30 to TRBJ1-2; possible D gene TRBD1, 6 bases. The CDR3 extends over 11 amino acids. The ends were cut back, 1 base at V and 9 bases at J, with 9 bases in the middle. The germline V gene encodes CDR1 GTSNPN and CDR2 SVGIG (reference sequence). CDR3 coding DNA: TGTGCCTGGAGTGAGGGGGAGAGCTACACCTTC. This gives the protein CAWSEGESYTF.